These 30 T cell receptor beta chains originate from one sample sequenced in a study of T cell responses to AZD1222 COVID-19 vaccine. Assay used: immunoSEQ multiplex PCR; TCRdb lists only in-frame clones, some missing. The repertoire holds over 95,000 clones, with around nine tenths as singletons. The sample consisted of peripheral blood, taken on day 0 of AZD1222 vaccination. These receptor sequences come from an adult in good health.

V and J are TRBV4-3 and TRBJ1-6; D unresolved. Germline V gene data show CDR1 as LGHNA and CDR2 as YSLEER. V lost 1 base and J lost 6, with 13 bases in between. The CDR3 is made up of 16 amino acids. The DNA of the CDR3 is TGCGCCAGCAGCCAAGTACTGGACGGTGGTAATTCACCCCTCCACTTT. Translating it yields CASSQVLDGGNSPLHF.

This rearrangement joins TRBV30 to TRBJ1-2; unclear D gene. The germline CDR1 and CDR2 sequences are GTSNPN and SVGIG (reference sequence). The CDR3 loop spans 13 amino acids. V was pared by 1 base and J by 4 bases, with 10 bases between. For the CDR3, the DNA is TGTGCCTGGAGTGGAGCCGCCCCCTATGGCTACACCTTC. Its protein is CAWSGAAPYGYTF.

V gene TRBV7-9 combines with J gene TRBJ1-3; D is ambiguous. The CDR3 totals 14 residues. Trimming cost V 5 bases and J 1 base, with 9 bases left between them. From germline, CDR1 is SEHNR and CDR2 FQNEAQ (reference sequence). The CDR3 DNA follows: TGTGCCAGCAGCCCCGACGCGTCTGGAAACACCATATATTTT. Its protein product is CASSPDASGNTIYF.

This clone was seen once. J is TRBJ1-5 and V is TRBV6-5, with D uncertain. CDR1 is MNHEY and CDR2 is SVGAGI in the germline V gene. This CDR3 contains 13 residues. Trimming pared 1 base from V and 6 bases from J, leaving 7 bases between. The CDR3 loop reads CASSYLSIQPQHF. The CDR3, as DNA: TGTGCCAGCAGTTACTTATCGATTCAGCCCCAGCATTTT.

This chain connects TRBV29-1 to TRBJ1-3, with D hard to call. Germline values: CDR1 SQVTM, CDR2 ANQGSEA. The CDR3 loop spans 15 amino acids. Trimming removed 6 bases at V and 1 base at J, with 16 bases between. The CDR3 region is CSVKINRRSGNTIYF. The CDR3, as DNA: TGCAGCGTAAAGATAAACCGGAGGTCTGGAAACACCATATATTTT. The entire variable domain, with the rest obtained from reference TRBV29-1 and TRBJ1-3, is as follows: SAVISQKPSRDICQRGTSLTIQCQVDSQVTMMFWYRQQPGQSLTLIATANQGSEATYESGFVIDKFPISRPNLTFSTLTVSNMSPEDSSIYLCSVKINRRSGNTIYFGEGSWLTVV.

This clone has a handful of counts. CDR3 residues: CASSRTGAPTNEKLFF. The CDR3 DNA sequence: TGTGCCAGCAGCCGGACAGGGGCCCCAACTAATGAAAAACTGTTTTTT. J is TRBJ1-4 and V is TRBV7-2; 9 bases fit TRBD1. This CDR3 has 16 residues. Losses at the gene ends were 5 bases for V and 0 bases for J; bases not matched to a gene: 4. Germline CDR1 reads SGHTA; CDR2 reads FQGNSA. The variable domain in full, completed from reference TRBV7-2 and TRBJ1-4, reads GAGVSQSPSNKVTEKGKDVELRCDPISGHTALYWYRQSLGQGLEFLIYFQGNSAPDKSGLPSDRFSAERTGGSVSTLTIQRTQQEDSAVYLCASSRTGAPTNEKLFFGSGTQLSVL.

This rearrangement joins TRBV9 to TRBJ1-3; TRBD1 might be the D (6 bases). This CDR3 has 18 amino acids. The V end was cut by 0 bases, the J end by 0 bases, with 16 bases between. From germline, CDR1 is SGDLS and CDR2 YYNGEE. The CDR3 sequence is CASSVVASGAISGNTIYF. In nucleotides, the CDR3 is TGTGCCAGCAGCGTAGTAGCCTCAGGGGCGATCTCTGGAAACACCATATATTTT.

CDR3 protein: CASSSGAGGNQPQHF. In DNA form, the CDR3 reads TGTGCCAGCTCGTCGGGGGCAGGGGGCAATCAGCCCCAGCATTTT. This rearrangement joins TRBV18 to TRBJ1-5; a possible D gene is TRBD1 (6 bases). Trimming shortened V by 6 bases and J by 2 bases, and 14 bases separated the two germline ends. CDR3 length: 15 residues. Germline lookup yields CDR1 KGHSH and CDR2 LQKENI.

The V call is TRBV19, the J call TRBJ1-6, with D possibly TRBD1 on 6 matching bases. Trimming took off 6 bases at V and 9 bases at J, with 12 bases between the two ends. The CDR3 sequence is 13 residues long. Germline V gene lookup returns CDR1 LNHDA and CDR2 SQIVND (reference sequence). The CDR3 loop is CASRSIQGSPLHF. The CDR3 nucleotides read TGTGCCAGTAGATCTATACAGGGTTCACCCCTCCACTTT.

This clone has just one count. The CDR3 nucleotides are TGTGCCAGCAGCTTCGGTTTGGGGTTTAGCTCCTATAATTCACCCCTCCACTTT. Translation: CASSFGLGFSSYNSPLHF. V is TRBV11-3 and J is TRBJ1-6; D ambiguous. CDR1 and CDR2 (germline): SGHNT, YENEEA. Trimming stripped 3 bases from V and 0 bases from J, with 15 bases between. The CDR3 sequence is 18 residues long.

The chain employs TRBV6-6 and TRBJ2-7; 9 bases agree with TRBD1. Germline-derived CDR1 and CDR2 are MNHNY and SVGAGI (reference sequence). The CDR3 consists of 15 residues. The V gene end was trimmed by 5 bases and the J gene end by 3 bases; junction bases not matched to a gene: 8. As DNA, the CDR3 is TGTGCCAGCAGTCCCGTGGCGACAGGGGGCTACGAGCAGTACTTC. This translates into CASSPVATGGYEQYF.

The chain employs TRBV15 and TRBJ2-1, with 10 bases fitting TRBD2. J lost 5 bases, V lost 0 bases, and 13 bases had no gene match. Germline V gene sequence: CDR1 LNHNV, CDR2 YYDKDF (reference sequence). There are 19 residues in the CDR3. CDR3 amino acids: CATSRELNLAGVGDNEQFF. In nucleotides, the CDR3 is TGTGCCACCAGCAGAGAACTTAACCTAGCGGGAGTCGGCGACAATGAGCAGTTCTTC.

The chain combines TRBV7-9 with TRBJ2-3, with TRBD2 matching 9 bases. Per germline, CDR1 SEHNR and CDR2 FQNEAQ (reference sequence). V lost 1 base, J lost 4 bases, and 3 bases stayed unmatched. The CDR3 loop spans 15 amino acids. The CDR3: CASSLGSGSADTQYF. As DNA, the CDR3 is TGTGCCAGCAGCTTAGGTAGCGGGAGCGCAGATACGCAGTATTTT.

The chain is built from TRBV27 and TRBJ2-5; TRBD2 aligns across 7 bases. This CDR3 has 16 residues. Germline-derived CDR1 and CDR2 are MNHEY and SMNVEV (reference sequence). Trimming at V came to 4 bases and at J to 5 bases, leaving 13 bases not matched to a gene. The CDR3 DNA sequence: TGTGCCAGCAGTTCCCGAACGCGGGGGAGTTGGGAGACCCAGTACTTC. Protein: CASSSRTRGSWETQYF.

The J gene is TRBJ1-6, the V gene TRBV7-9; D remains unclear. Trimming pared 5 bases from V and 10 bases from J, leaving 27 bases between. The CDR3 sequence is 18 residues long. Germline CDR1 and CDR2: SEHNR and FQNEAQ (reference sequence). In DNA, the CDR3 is TGTGCCAGCAGCCCGGCTCTTTCCCTCCACCCGGGCATATCACCCCTCCACTTT. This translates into CASSPALSLHPGISPLHF.

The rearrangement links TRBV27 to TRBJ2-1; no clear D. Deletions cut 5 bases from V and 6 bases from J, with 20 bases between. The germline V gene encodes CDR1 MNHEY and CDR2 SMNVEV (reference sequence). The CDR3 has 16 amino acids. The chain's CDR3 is CASSLPQPPGVNEQFF. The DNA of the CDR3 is TGTGCCAGCAGTCTCCCACAGCCACCTGGGGTCAATGAGCAGTTCTTC.

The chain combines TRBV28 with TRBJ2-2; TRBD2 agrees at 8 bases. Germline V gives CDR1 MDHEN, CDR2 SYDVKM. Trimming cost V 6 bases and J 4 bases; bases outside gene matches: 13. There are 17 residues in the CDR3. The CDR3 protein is CASRPRTAGVPTGELFF. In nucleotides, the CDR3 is TGTGCCAGCAGGCCCAGGACAGCGGGAGTACCCACCGGGGAGCTGTTTTTT.

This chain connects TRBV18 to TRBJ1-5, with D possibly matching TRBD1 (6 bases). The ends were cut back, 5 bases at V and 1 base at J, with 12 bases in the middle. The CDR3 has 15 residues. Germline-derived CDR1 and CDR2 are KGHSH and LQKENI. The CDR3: CASSRGDSSNQPQHF. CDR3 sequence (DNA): TGTGCCAGCTCAAGGGGGGATTCGAGCAATCAGCCCCAGCATTTT.

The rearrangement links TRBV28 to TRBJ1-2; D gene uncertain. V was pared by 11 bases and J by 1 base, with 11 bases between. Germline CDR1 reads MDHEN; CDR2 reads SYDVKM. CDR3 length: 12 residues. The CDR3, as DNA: TGTGCCTCAACAGACCTTAACTATGGCTACACCTTC. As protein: CASTDLNYGYTF.

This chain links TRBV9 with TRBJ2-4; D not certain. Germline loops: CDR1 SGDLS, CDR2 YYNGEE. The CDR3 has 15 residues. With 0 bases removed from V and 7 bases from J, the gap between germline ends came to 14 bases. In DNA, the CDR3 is TGTGCCAGCAGCGTAGGTTCAGGTGAGGTGAACATTCAGTACTTC. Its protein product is CASSVGSGEVNIQYF.

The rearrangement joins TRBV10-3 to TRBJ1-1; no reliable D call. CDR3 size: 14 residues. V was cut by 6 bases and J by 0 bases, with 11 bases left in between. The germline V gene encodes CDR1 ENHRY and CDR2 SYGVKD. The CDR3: CAIREPLMNTEAFF. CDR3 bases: TGTGCCATCAGAGAACCCCTAATGAACACTGAAGCTTTCTTT.

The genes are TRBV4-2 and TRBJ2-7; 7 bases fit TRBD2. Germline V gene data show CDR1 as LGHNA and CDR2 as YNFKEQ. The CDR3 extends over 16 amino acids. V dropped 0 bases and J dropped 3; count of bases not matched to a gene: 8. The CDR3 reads CASSQDQPSGDYEQYF. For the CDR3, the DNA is TGTGCCAGCAGCCAAGATCAGCCTAGCGGAGACTACGAGCAGTACTTC.

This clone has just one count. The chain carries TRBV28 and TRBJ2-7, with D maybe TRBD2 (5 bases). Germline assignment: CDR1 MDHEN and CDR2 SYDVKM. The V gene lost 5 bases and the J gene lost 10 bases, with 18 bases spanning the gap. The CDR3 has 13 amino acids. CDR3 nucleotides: TGTGCCAGCAGTCCGACAAGCGGCAGCCAACAGTACTTC. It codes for CASSPTSGSQQYF.

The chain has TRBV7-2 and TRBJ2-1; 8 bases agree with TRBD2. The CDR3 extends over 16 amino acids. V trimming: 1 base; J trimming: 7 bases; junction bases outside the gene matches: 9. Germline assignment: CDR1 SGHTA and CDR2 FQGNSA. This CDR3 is CASSLVVSGSGNEQFF. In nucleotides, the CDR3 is TGTGCCAGCAGCTTAGTCGTGAGCGGGAGTGGTAATGAGCAGTTCTTC.

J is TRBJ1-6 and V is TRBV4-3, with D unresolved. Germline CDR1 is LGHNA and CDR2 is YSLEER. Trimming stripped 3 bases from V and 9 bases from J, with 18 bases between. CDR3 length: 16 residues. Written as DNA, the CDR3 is TGCGCCAGCAGCCAGGACTGGACGGGCCAATTTTCACCCCTCCACTTT. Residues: CASSQDWTGQFSPLHF.

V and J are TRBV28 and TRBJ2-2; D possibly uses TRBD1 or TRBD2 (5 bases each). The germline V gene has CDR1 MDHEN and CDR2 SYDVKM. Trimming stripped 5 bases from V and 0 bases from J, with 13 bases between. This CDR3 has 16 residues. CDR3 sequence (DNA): TGTGCCAGCAGTCCGCCCGGGACGGCGAACACCGGGGAGCTGTTTTTT. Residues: CASSPPGTANTGELFF.

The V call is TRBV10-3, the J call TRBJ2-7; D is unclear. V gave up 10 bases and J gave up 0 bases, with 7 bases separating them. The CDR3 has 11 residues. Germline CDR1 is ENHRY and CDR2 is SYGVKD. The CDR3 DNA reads TGTGCCAGCGGTAACTCCTACGAGCAGTACTTC. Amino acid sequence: CASGNSYEQYF.

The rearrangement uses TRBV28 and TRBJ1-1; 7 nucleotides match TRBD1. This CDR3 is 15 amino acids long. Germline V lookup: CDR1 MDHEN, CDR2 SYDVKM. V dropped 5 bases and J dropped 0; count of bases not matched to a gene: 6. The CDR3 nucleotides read TGTGCCAGCAGTCCAGACAGGGAAATGAACACTGAAGCTTTCTTT. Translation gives CASSPDREMNTEAFF.

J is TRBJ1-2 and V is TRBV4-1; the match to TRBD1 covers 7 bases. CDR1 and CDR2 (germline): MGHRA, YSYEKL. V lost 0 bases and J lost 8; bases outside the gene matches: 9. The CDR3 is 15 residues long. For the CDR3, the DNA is TGCGCCAGCAGCCAAGAGGAAGGGGGCAGAGCGGGCTACACCTTC. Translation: CASSQEEGGRAGYTF.

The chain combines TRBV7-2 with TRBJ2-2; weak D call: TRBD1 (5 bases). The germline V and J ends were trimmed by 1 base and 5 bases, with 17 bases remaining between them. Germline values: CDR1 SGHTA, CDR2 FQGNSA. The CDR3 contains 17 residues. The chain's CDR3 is CASSLEILTGKTGELFF. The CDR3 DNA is TGTGCCAGCAGCTTAGAGATTCTAACAGGCAAAACCGGGGAGCTGTTTTTT.